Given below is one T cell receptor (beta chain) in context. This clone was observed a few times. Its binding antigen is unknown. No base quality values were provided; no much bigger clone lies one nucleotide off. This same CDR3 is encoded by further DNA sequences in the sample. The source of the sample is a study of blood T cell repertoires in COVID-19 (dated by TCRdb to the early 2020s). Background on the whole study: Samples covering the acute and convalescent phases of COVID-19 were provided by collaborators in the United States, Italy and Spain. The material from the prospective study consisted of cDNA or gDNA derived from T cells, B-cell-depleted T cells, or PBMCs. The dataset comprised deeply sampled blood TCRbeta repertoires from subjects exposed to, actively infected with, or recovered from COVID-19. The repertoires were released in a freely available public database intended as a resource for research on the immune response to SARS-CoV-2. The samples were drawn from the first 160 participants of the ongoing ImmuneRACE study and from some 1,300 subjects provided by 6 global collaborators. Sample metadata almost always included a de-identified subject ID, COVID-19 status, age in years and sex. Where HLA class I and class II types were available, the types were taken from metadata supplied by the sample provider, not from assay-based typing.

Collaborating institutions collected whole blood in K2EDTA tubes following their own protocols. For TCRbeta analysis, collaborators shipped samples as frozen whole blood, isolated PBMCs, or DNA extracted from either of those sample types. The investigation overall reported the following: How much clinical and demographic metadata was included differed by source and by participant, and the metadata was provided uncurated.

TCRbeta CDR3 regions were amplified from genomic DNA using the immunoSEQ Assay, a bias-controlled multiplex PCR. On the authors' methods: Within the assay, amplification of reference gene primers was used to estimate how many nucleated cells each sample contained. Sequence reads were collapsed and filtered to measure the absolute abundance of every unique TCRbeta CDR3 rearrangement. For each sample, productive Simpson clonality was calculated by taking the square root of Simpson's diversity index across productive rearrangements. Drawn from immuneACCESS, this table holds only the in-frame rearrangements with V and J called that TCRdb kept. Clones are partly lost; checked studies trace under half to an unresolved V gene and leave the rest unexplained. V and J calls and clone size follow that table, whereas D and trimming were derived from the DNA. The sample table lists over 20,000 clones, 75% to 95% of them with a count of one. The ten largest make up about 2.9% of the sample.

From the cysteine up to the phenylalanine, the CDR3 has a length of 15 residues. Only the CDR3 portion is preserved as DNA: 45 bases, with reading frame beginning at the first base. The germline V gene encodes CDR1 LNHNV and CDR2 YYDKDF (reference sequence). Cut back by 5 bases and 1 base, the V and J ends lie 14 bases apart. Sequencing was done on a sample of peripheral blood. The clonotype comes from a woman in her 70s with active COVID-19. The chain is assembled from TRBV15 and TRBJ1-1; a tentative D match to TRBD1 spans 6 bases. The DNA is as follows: TGTGCCACCAGCGGGGCGACAGGACCGAACACTGAAGCTTTCTTT. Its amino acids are CATSGATGPNTEAFF. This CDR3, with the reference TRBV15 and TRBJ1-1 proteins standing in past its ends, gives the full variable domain DAMVIQNPRYQVTQFGKPVTLSCSQTLNHNVMYWYQQKSSQAPKLLFHYYDKDFNNEADTPDNFQSRRPNTSFCFLDIRSPGLGDTAMYLCATSGATGPNTEAFFGQGTRLTVV.